Below, one T cell receptor beta chain is given with its context. Authors' data handling: The authors estimated nucleated cell counts from reference gene primer amplification. Sequenced by immunoSEQ multiplex PCR; TCRdb stores in-frame clones only, minus some. The V and J calls and clone size were taken over from that table, and D and trimming were inferred from the DNA. Of under 350,000 clones in the sample, approximately 86% were seen once. This sample was included in a study of blood T cell repertoires in COVID-19. Participant-reported clinical history was the basis for cohort assignment. Germline CDR1 and CDR2: MNHEY and SMNVEV (reference sequence). CDR3 length equals 14 residues. Trimming pared 2 bases from V and 3 bases from J, leaving 11 bases between.

The V gene is TRBV27, the J gene TRBJ2-7; tentative D call: TRBD2 (5 bases). This clonotype was sampled from a woman between 40 and 50 years old with acute COVID-19. What was sequenced was PBMCs or T cells enriched from blood (not recorded which). The DNA of the CDR3 is TGTGCCAGCAGTTTAAGAGGGATGGGCTACGAGCAGTACTTC. Translated, it gives CASSLRGMGYEQYF.